This TCR beta chain was sequenced during a study of PD-1 blockade in classical Hodgkin lymphoma. Documented time point: cycle 4 day 1 (C4D1), after 6 weeks of nivolumab. The patients all showed relapse after autologous stem cell transplantation, while their brentuximab vedotin exposure varied. PBMCs were thawed, and CD8+ T cells were then isolated from them by magnetic negative selection. The repertoire was sequenced with immunoSEQ multiplex PCR; TCRdb's copy has only in-frame clones and lacks some. The sample holds 6,500 to 9,500 clones, roughly 77% seen once. The CDR3 covers 14 residues. The junction had 5 bases not matched to a gene; V was cut back by 5 bases and J by 9 bases. Per germline, CDR1 MDHEN and CDR2 SYDVKM.

This clonotype originated in a human donor with classical Hodgkin lymphoma. The chain is built from TRBV28 and TRBJ2-1; 12 positions match TRBD2. The sequenced sample was CD8+ T cells from blood, obtained before the fourth cycle of nivolumab. CDR3 sequence (DNA): TGTGCCAGCAGTACGGGACTAGCGGGTCTTGAGCAGTTCTTC. Translating gives CASSTGLAGLEQFF.